This T cell receptor (beta chain) was profiled in a study of cytomegalovirus exposure and HLA in healthy donors (dated by TCRdb to the late 2010s). As for the study more broadly: In an earlier analysis of approximately 500 of the donors, around 300 Gb of sequence data and 100 million or so unique TCR beta sequences from 180 million or so T cells were reported. Roughly 5 DR-DQ haplotypes were handled as single units for association and clustering, since linkage in the cohort was strong. In the later analysis, no new phenotypic data were used to find candidate immune exposures; instead, reliance was placed on TCR beta sequences and their occurrence across donors. The number of typed donors differed by locus: roughly 629-640 for A, B, C, DRB1 and DQB1; 522 for DQA1; 606 for DPA1; and some 430 for DPB1. The study profiled the T cell repertoires of hundreds of subjects by immunosequencing and related them to cytomegalovirus serostatus. On average, around 240,000 unique TCR beta nucleotide sequences were sequenced per donor among about 400 genotyped donors of the cohort, with about 17% of those sequences being non-productive. HLA typing included class I and class II loci at four-digit resolution. To study patterns of TCR occurrence, a later analysis re-analyzed previously published TCR beta repertoires from just over 650 donors and added high-resolution HLA genotyping. In an earlier analysis of 550 to 700 of the donors, high-throughput TCR beta sequencing was used to judge whether each TCR beta V gene segment behaved as functional or pseudogenic. All discovery cohort repertoires had been generated using a single sequencing platform. Among the roughly 410 genotyped donors, approximately 81% belonged to the genetic ancestry cluster associated with self-reported Caucasian donors. Alongside the repertoire data, information on donor age, sex, ethnicity and CMV serostatus was compiled. High-throughput TCR immunosequencing, statistical association of individual TCRs with disease status, and machine learning were combined to predict cytomegalovirus infection status. An early release that covered some 630 HLA-typed donors contained approximately 290 gigabases of sequencing data and approximately 85 million unique TCR sequences. The study aimed to test whether cataloging public T cell receptors could reveal signatures of past pathogen exposure. Genome-wide SNP genotypes for about 65% of the roughly 670 donors were used in a later genetic analysis, which treated that subset as a discovery cohort. A separate validation cohort of roughly 130 different subjects was used in addition to the approximately 700-subject first cohort. Overall study outcomes, separate from this receptor: In a later analysis, most CMV-associated TCR beta chains were found to appear HLA-restricted, with HLA associations seemingly driven largely by CMV exposure. A later analysis associated about 17,000 TCR beta sequences with specific HLA alleles at a false discovery rate of 0.05. Roughly uniform sequencing depth across donors was assumed in presence/absence analyses, although this assumption may not hold. A few of the identified cytomegalovirus-associated TCR beta chains were confirmed in vitro to be specific for cytomegalovirus antigens. Because HLA typing was unavailable for some donors at each locus, only the typed subset was used in association tests. A total of about 180 TCR beta chains were listed by the study as associated with cytomegalovirus. Linkage disequilibrium might explain the correlated functional status among segregating V segments, but an unknown experimental factor could not be ruled out. The cohort was sequenced for TCR beta chains only, and without alpha or paired-chain data the features that could be detected were limited. Most TCR sequences were seen in very few donors, while some public TCRs were found in many individuals. Because the 87-base-pair reads could not distinguish some IMGT-functional V segments, including TRBV6-2 and TRBV6-3, those segments were excluded. Roughly 15 rarely observed V segments, including chromosome 9 orphons, were excluded from the earlier analysis of some 590 of the donors because counts were too low. The only immune exposure information available for the cohort was CMV serostatus. According to a later analysis, parvovirus B19, influenza, CMV and Epstein-Barr virus appeared linked to several top co-occurrence clusters. In a later genetic analysis, a missense DCLRE1C variant was associated with V-gene and J-gene trimming of TCR beta chains, and the association was replicated in an independent cohort. An earlier analysis of 450 to 750 of the donors showed that most TCR beta V segments appeared in productive rearrangements either about 87% or about 30% of the time, which broadly matched IMGT annotations. Assigning TCR associations to individual alleles was difficult when HLA alleles, especially DR and DQ, strongly co-occurred. The authors suggested that the approach could potentially be extended to other disease states and immunological phenotypes. Cytomegalovirus status was reported to be diagnosed by the classifier with high specificity and sensitivity in both the original and validation cohorts. A cluster of highly shared sequence variants was judged likely to represent a technical artifact of the sequencing pipeline. A later analysis found that HLA-associated TCR beta chains were more clonally expanded and had lower generation probabilities than equally common non-associated chains. A further reported finding was that TCR beta sequences accurately predicted the HLA-A and HLA-B alleles for most subjects in the first cohort. A later genetic analysis reported fewer N-insertions in productive TCRs among donors in an Asian-associated ancestry cluster than the approximately 700-donor mean. According to a later analysis, TCR association rates differed among HLA loci, with DRB1 alleles showing the most associated TCRs and HLA-C alleles showing the fewest.

A note on this clone: This receptor's antigen is unknown. Base qualities are not provided; no much larger clone lies one nucleotide away.

From the germline V gene, CDR1 is MNHEY and CDR2 is SVGAGI. The CDR3 runs 12 amino acids, cysteine and phenylalanine included. CDR3 DNA is the only sequence kept; it has 36 bases, read in frame from the first base. The V and J ends are trimmed by 9 bases and 4 bases, leaving 10 bases between them. In total, 500 to 700 healthy bone marrow donors made up the cohort. At the time of sampling, every cohort member was nominally healthy, though immune exposures that went unrecorded were likely present. The donor tested CMV seropositive, placing the donor among the roughly 300 seropositive members of the cohort. A peripheral blood sample was provided by each donor, and peripheral blood mononuclear cells were used for TCR beta sequencing. The Qiagen DNeasy Blood Extraction Kit was used to extract genomic DNA from the blood cell samples. The protocol used for the library was the immunoSEQ multiplex PCR assay. The multiplex PCR relied on a mix of 60 forward primers for TCR Vbeta segments and 13 reverse primers for TCR Jbeta segments. Amplification of the CDR3 region of rearranged TCR beta genes was performed with a multiplex PCR assay on genomic DNA. Amplified TCR beta libraries were sequenced as 87-base-pair reads on the Illumina HiSeq System. On the study's bioinformatics: Across the 640 or so repertoires, a later analysis counted some 81 million unique TCR beta chains, roughly 11 million of which were shared by at least two donors. A nearest-neighbor algorithm error-corrected the raw reads and collapsed the reads into unique sequences, merging closely related sequences to remove PCR and sequencing errors. V, D and J gene segments were assigned by aligning CDR3 sequences to IMGT reference sequences. For a sequence to be retained, a match of at least six nucleotides to both a V gene segment and a J gene segment was required. A rearrangement was called productive if the CDR3 had no stop codons and remained in frame with V and J, and every other rearrangement was called non-productive. CDR3 was defined by IMGT convention, running from the second conserved V-encoded cysteine to the conserved J-encoded phenylalanine. In an earlier analysis of more than 550 of the donors, sequences lacking an unambiguous match to a single V gene segment were excluded. In an earlier analysis of almost 600 of the donors, a V segment was called functional when productive rearrangements were above 56.7%, and segregating when the standard deviation between donors exceeded 5%. A statistical classification framework was developed to diagnose cytomegalovirus status using the catalog of TCR beta chain sequences. A later analysis assigned V and J genes by comparing TCR nucleotide sequences with IMGT/GENE-DB human TR gene sequences. Using the TCRdist pipeline, a later analysis assigned CDR3 sequences along with most-parsimonious VDJ recombination scenarios. In a later analysis, every TCR beta chain was defined by the combination of its CDR3 amino acid sequence and its V-gene family, and reads without a unique V-gene family were dropped. As a way to deal with suspected cross-contamination and a sequencing artifact, a later analysis dropped roughly 600 nucleotide sequences that were highly shared and had low generation probability. In a later analysis, a clonal expansion index for each public chain was calculated from normalized within-repertoire ranks of inferred template counts. Generation probabilities in a later analysis came from a VDJ recombination model fitted to out-of-frame rearrangements, and those results were checked against IGoR. In a later analysis, TCR-TCR, TCR-HLA and TCR-CMV co-occurrence was scored with hypergeometric tests, and a repertoire-size bias correction was applied to TCR pairs. To estimate false discovery rates, a later analysis permuted the HLA or CMV assignments 20 times. A later analysis grouped co-occurring TCRs with DBSCAN, adding TCRdist sequence similarity when clustering within HLA-allele-positive subsets. Repertoires with fewer than 30,000 or more than 120,000 public chains were left out of co-occurrence clustering, as were a handful of repertoires with anomalous nucleotide sharing. This is the immuneACCESS table as TCRdb keeps it, with only in-frame sequences that have V and J called. A part of the clones is gone; compared with another copy, unresolved V genes explain less than half, and the rest is unexplained. V, J and clone size reflect that table, while D and trimming were determined from the DNA. The sample table shows approximately 190,000 clones, and 75% to 90% are seen once. In total, the top ten clones hold roughly 2.8% of the sample.

The sample consisted of PBMCs. The chain uses TRBV6-5 and TRBJ1-3, with the D gene too uncertain to name. The source of this sequence is a woman between 45 and 65 years old in good health and CMV-seropositive. The CDR3 corresponds to CASQDWGNTIYF. The DNA sequence follows: TGTGCCAGTCAGGATTGGGGAAACACCATATATTTT.